This T cell receptor (beta chain) was sequenced during a study of cytomegalovirus exposure and HLA in healthy donors. Study overall: In an early release, HLA-typed donors contributed 80 million to 95 million unique TCR sequences.

This clone was seen a handful of times. Despite likely unrecorded immune exposures, the donors were nominally healthy at the time of sampling. This PCR relied on a set of 60 Vbeta primers and 13 Jbeta primers. Here immunoSEQ multiplex PCR was the method, and the copy in TCRdb shows in-frame clones only, minus some. The sample has about 52,000 clones; 55% to 85% are singletons. The CDR3 has 16 amino acids. Unmatched junction bases numbered 12, after V lost 4 bases and J lost 6 bases. Germline V gene lookup returns CDR1 SGHTA and CDR2 FQGNSA. The chain links TRBV7-2 to TRBJ2-3; 8 positions match TRBD2. This clonotype was obtained from a woman between 45 and 65 years old in good health and CMV-seronegative. The specimen sequenced was PBMCs. The CDR3 reads CASSSLPGGAGDTQYF. The CDR3, as DNA: TGTGCCAGCAGCTCCCTTCCCGGGGGGGCAGGGGATACGCAGTATTTT.